These 19 T cell receptor beta chains share one sample of origin, sequenced in a study of blood T cell repertoires in COVID-19. Using immunoSEQ multiplex PCR, the repertoire was profiled, and TCRdb retains in-frame clones only, with some absent. The sample has 61,000 or so clones, around 90% seen once. Sample: peripheral blood. The receptor set was obtained from a woman of 80 years or more with active COVID-19.

The rearrangement joins TRBV6-4 to TRBJ2-7, with D perhaps TRBD2 (5 bases). The length of the CDR3 is 14 residues. Between the trimmed V and J ends, which lost 3 bases and 4 bases, there was a span of 13 bases. In germline, CDR1 is MRHNA, CDR2 SNTAGT. The CDR3 here is CASSENGLTYEQYF. The CDR3 DNA is TGTGCCAGCAGTGAAAATGGACTTACTTACGAGCAGTACTTC.

This chain connects TRBV19 to TRBJ1-2, with 7 bases that match TRBD1. The CDR3 loop spans 15 amino acids. J was trimmed by 3 bases and V by 7 bases; bases with no gene match: 11. Germline V gene sequence: CDR1 LNHDA, CDR2 SQIVND (reference sequence). This chain's CDR3 is CASTINRGRYYGYTF. As DNA, the CDR3 is TGTGCCAGTACCATCAACAGGGGTAGATACTATGGCTACACCTTC. Complete variable domain (other parts from reference TRBV19 and TRBJ1-2): DGGITQSPKYLFRKEGQNVTLSCEQNLNHDAMYWYRQDPGQGLRLIYYSQIVNDFQKGDIAEGYSVSREKKESFPLTVTSAQKNPTAFYLCASTINRGRYYGYTFGSGTRLTVV.

The chain uses TRBV5-1 and TRBJ1-2; 10 bases are a match to TRBD1. Germline-derived CDR1 and CDR2 are SGHRS and YFSETQ. J was trimmed by 3 bases and V by 4 bases; bases with no gene match: 3. The CDR3 is 14 amino acids. The chain's CDR3 is CASSVGQGDYGYTF. As DNA, the CDR3 is TGCGCCAGCAGCGTCGGACAGGGGGACTATGGCTACACCTTC.

The chain's CDR3 is CASSQDLRYTGELFF. As DNA, the CDR3 is TGTGCCAGCAGCCAAGATCTACGGTACACCGGGGAGCTGTTTTTT. V usage is TRBV3-1 (or the pseudogene TRBV3-2) and J usage is TRBJ2-2; D is uncertain. CDR1 LGHDT and CDR2 YNNKEL come from the germline V gene (reference sequence). This CDR3 has 15 amino acids. The V gene lost 0 bases and the J gene lost 3 bases, with 8 bases spanning the gap.

This chain uses TRBV19 with TRBJ2-6; 9 bases align to TRBD2. Per germline, CDR1 LNHDA and CDR2 SQIVND (reference sequence). V lost 1 base, J lost 2 bases, and 12 bases stayed unmatched. The CDR3 totals 20 residues. CDR3 region: CASSIVRASRGGPGANVLTF. Written as DNA, the CDR3 is TGTGCCAGTAGTATAGTTCGGGCCTCGCGGGGGGGCCCTGGGGCCAACGTCCTGACTTTC.

This clone was detected a few times. The chain links TRBV5-4 to TRBJ2-1; TRBD2 agrees at 8 bases. V lost 0 bases and J lost 0; bases outside the gene matches: 5. The CDR3 loop spans 17 amino acids. Germline CDR1 reads SGHNT; CDR2 reads YYREEE (reference sequence). CDR3 sequence reads: CASSLGAGGFSYNEQFF. CDR3 nucleotides: TGTGCCAGCAGCTTGGGGGCGGGGGGTTTCTCCTACAATGAGCAGTTCTTC.

This clone occurred once. V and J are TRBV5-1 and TRBJ1-6; 8 nucleotides agree with TRBD1. Per the germline V gene, CDR1 is SGHRS and CDR2 is YFSETQ. The CDR3 sequence is 15 residues long. Germline trimming cut 0 bases from V and 7 bases from J; bases unmatched to any gene: 3. The CDR3 here is CASSLETGVNSPLHF. Here the CDR3 DNA reads TGCGCCAGCAGCTTGGAGACAGGGGTAAATTCACCCCTCCACTTT.

The V gene is TRBV27, the J gene TRBJ2-1; 7 positions agree with TRBD2. Trimming cost V 5 bases and J 11 bases; bases outside gene matches: 9. From germline, CDR1 is MNHEY and CDR2 SMNVEV (reference sequence). This CDR3 has 13 amino acids. The CDR3 region has the DNA TGTGCCAGCAGTCAGTCTAGCGGTACAAAGCAGTTCTTC. Translating gives CASSQSSGTKQFF.

The V gene is TRBV28, the J gene TRBJ1-5; the match to TRBD1 covers 7 bases. V lost 5 bases and J lost 2; bases outside the gene matches: 6. This CDR3 spans 15 amino acids. The V gene's germline CDR1 is MDHEN and CDR2 SYDVKM. Here the CDR3 reads CASSATGEGNQPQHF. The DNA for the CDR3 is TGTGCCAGCAGTGCTACAGGGGAGGGCAATCAGCCCCAGCATTTT.

The rearrangement joins TRBV5-5 to TRBJ2-1; 11 bases line up with TRBD2. CDR1 and CDR2 from the germline V gene are SGHKS and YYEKEE (reference sequence). This CDR3 region has 16 residues. J lost 9 bases, V lost 0 bases, and 8 bases had no gene match. CDR3 amino acids: CASSLELGTSGVEQFF. The CDR3 DNA reads TGTGCCAGCAGCTTGGAGCTGGGGACTAGCGGAGTTGAGCAGTTCTTC.

This rearrangement joins TRBV7-9 to TRBJ2-5, with D hard to call. Between the trimmed V and J ends, which lost 3 bases and 2 bases, there was a span of 4 bases. The germline V gene encodes CDR1 SEHNR and CDR2 FQNEAQ (reference sequence). The CDR3 totals 12 residues. CDR3 nucleotide sequence: TGTGCCAGCAGCTTGAGGCAAGAGACCCAGTACTTC. This gives the protein CASSLRQETQYF.

The table lists this clone with a few counts. Written as DNA, the CDR3 is TGTGCCAGCAGTTTATCTAGTCGGGTATCCGAGCAGTACTTC. It specifies CASSLSSRVSEQYF. The J gene is TRBJ2-7, the V gene TRBV27; D is uncertain. The CDR3 runs 14 residues. Germline V lookup: CDR1 MNHEY, CDR2 SMNVEV (reference sequence). V gave up 0 bases and J gave up 6 bases, with 12 bases separating them.

The chain combines TRBV18 with TRBJ1-1; 8 bases align to TRBD1. Germline CDR1 is KGHSH and CDR2 is LQKENI. V shed 0 bases and J 0 bases; nucleotides not matched to a gene: 3. The CDR3 has 16 amino acids. CDR3 nucleotides: TGTGCCAGCTCACCACCGACAGGGGCGATGAACACTGAAGCTTTCTTT. Translated, it gives CASSPPTGAMNTEAFF.

This clone has just a few counts. The chain combines TRBV2 with TRBJ2-7; 10 bases are shared with TRBD2. V was clipped by 6 bases and J by 2 bases; unmatched bases: 1. CDR3 length: 13 amino acids. Germline values: CDR1 SNHLY, CDR2 FYNNEI. The CDR3 spells CASRLAGTYEQYF. The CDR3 DNA reads as TGTGCCAGCAGACTAGCGGGAACCTACGAGCAGTACTTC.

This chain connects TRBV28 to TRBJ2-7; TRBD1 matches at 10 bases. The CDR3 loop spans 15 amino acids. From germline, CDR1 is MDHEN and CDR2 SYDVKM. Losses at the gene ends were 5 bases for V and 1 base for J; bases not matched to a gene: 5. The CDR3 reads CASSLGQGGSYEQYF. The CDR3 DNA follows: TGTGCCAGCAGTCTAGGACAGGGGGGGTCCTACGAGCAGTACTTC.

The J gene is TRBJ1-1, the V gene TRBV28, with unresolved D. V lost 4 bases to trimming and J lost 3 bases, with 9 bases between them. This CDR3 spans 13 amino acids. The germline gives CDR1 MDHEN, CDR2 SYDVKM. CDR3: CASSWTRDTEAFF. The CDR3 coding sequence is TGTGCCAGCAGTTGGACGAGGGACACTGAAGCTTTCTTT. The whole variable domain, remainder taken from reference TRBV28 and TRBJ1-1, is DVKVTQSSRYLVKRTGEKVFLECVQDMDHENMFWYRQDPGLGLRLIYFSYDVKMKEKGDIPEGYSVSREKKERFSLILESASTNQTSMYLCASSWTRDTEAFFGQGTRLTVV.

This chain uses TRBV30 with TRBJ2-1; 7 bases fit TRBD1. This CDR3 region has 12 residues. CDR1 and CDR2 (germline): GTSNPN, SVGIG (reference sequence). The J segment lost 9 bases and the V segment lost 1 base, leaving 3 bases of the junction unmatched. The CDR3 is CAWSGQGGEQFF. As DNA, the CDR3 is TGTGCCTGGAGTGGACAGGGCGGTGAGCAGTTCTTC.

V and J are TRBV5-1 and TRBJ2-1, with D possibly matching TRBD2 (5 bases). This CDR3 has 12 amino acids. The V and J ends lost 4 bases and 8 bases respectively, with 10 bases between them. The germline CDR1 and CDR2 sequences are SGHRS and YFSETQ. The CDR3 spells CASSPDLYEQFF. CDR3 coding DNA: TGCGCCAGCAGCCCGGACTTGTATGAGCAGTTCTTC.

The rearrangement joins TRBV11-3 to TRBJ2-7; D possibly corresponds to TRBD1 (6 bases). V lost 2 bases, J lost 3 bases, and 8 bases lay in between. Germline-derived CDR1 and CDR2 are SGHNT and YENEEA. There are 13 residues in the CDR3. CDR3 loop: CASSLQGNYEQYF. The CDR3, as DNA: TGTGCCAGCAGCTTACAGGGGAACTACGAGCAGTACTTC.